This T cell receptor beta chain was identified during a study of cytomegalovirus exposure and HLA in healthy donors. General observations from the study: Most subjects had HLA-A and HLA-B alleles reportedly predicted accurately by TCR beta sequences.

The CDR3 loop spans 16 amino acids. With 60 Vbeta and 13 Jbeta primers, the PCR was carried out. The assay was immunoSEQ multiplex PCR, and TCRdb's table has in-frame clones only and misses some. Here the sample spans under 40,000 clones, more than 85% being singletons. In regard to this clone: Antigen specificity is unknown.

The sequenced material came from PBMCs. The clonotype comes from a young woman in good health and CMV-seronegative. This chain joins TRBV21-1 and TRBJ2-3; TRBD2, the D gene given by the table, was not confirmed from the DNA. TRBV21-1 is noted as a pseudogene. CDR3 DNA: TGTGCCAGCAGCAAAGGGACTAGCGGTAGCACAGATACGCAGTATTTT. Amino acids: CASSKGTSGSTDTQYF.